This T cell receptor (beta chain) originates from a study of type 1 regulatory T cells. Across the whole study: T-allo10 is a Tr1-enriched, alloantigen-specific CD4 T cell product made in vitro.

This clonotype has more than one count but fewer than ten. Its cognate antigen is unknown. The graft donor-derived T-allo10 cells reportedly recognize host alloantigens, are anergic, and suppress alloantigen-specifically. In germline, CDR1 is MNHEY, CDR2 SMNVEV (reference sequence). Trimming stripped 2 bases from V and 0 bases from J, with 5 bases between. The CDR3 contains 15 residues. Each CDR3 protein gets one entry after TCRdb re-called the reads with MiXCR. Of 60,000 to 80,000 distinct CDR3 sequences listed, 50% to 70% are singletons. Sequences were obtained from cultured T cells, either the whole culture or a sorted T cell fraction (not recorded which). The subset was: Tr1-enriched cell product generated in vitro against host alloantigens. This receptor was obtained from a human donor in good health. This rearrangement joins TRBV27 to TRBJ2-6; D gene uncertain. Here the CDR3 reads CASSLMGSGANVLTF. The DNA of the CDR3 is TGTGCCAGCAGTTTAATGGGCTCTGGGGCCAACGTCCTGACTTTC.